This T cell receptor beta chain originates from a study of T-cell reconstitution after alpha-beta-depleted transplantation in children. Broader study findings: At around two months after transplant, the alpha-beta T cells were reportedly derived from several hundred expanded clones that came from non-depleted graft cells. Some patients' high day-60 TCRbeta diversity was traced to surviving recipient T cells and thymic progenitors. Diversity and T-cell counts at one year after transplant derived mostly from new T cells.

Trimming cost V 3 bases and J 3 bases, with 14 bases left between them. Germline V CDR1 and CDR2: KGHSH, LQKENI. The CDR3 contains 15 residues. Unique molecular identifiers were used in preparing the TCRbeta library. TCRdb called the PCR reads again in MiXCR, with one record for every CDR3 protein. This table has approximately 110,000 distinct CDR3 sequences, over 9% appearing once. This clonotype has more than one count but fewer than ten. Its antigen remains unknown. The clonotype originates from a boy aged 2 to 10 with acute lymphoblastic leukemia, due to receive a stem cell transplant. The chain combines TRBV18 with TRBJ1-1; D is possibly TRBD1 (5 bases). The sample here was PBMCs, taken before TCRalphabeta/CD19-depleted stem cell transplant. CDR3 amino acids: CASSPGARQDTEAFF. The CDR3 coding sequence is TGTGCCAGCTCACCTGGGGCCAGGCAGGACACTGAAGCTTTCTTT.